This T cell receptor beta chain was sequenced for a study of blood T cell repertoires in COVID-19. Study context: Samples of COVID-19 (acute and convalescent) were obtained from the United States, Italy and Spain.

The age range of participants was about 18 to 90 years, with residence in roughly 25 US areas. Cohort allocation depended upon clinical history that participants reported. CDR1 is SGHVS and CDR2 is FQNEAQ in the germline V gene. V lost 8 bases and J lost 5; bases outside the gene matches: 5. The CDR3 loop spans 13 amino acids. Clones were read by immunoSEQ multiplex PCR, and TCRdb kept only the in-frame ones, dropping some. The data show about 270,000 clones, 85% seen once. Sample: PBMCs or T cells enriched from blood (not recorded which). The rearrangement links TRBV7-8 to TRBJ1-1; 10 bases align to TRBD1. The source is a woman between 45 and 60 years old with acute COVID-19. The CDR3 region has the DNA TGTGCCAGCTGCCGGGACAGGGGAACTGAAGCTTTCTTT. This translates into CASCRDRGTEAFF.